These 16 T cell receptor beta chains originate from one sample sequenced in a study of T cells in localized non-small cell lung cancer. TCRdb's table, derived via immunoSEQ multiplex PCR, lists solely in-frame clones and lacks some. This table holds 25,000 to 35,000 clones, 65% to 85% found once. Specimen: peripheral blood mononuclear cells, collected before any cancer treatment. The receptors shown here come from a man aged 35 to 69 with stage III lung adenocarcinoma.

This sequence joins TRBV15 and TRBJ2-5; 8 bases fit TRBD2. The CDR3 has 14 amino acids. V lost 5 bases, J lost 5 bases, and 7 bases stayed unmatched. CDR1 and CDR2 from the germline V gene are LNHNV and YYDKDF (reference sequence). In DNA, the CDR3 is TGTGCCACCAGCCCGGGACTAGGGGAGGAGACCCAGTACTTC. Encoded protein: CATSPGLGEETQYF.

This sequence joins TRBV10-3 and TRBJ1-2, with D possibly being TRBD1 (5 bases). Germline CDR1 reads ENHRY; CDR2 reads SYGVKD. The CDR3 consists of 13 residues. V shed 2 bases and J shed 7 bases, with 11 bases lying between them. The chain's CDR3 is CAISEGGVVGYTF. Written as DNA, the CDR3 is TGTGCCATCAGTGAGGGGGGAGTTGTTGGCTACACCTTC.

The chain joins TRBV9 to TRBJ1-1; no definite D call. The CDR3 has 11 residues. Germline V gives CDR1 SGDLS, CDR2 YYNGEE. Trimming removed 4 bases from V and 13 bases from J, with 14 bases in between. CDR3 nucleotide sequence: TGTGCCAGCAGCTCAAGGGCAAAAGTTTTCTTT. Translation: CASSSRAKVFF.

V usage is TRBV2 and J usage is TRBJ2-1; 10 bases map to TRBD2. The germline gives CDR1 SNHLY, CDR2 FYNNEI. Trimming took 6 bases from V and 2 from J; bases not matched to a gene: 4. The CDR3 covers 15 residues. CDR3 region: CASSVAGGTYNEQFF. CDR3 coding DNA: TGTGCCAGCAGCGTAGCGGGGGGAACCTACAATGAGCAGTTCTTC.

This clone has more than one count but fewer than ten. The chain employs TRBV28 and TRBJ1-6; possibly TRBD1 for D (5 bases). With 2 bases removed from V and 8 bases from J, the gap between germline ends came to 16 bases. Germline values: CDR1 MDHEN, CDR2 SYDVKM. This CDR3 region has 16 residues. CDR3 residues: CASSLGGVRTDSPLHF. The CDR3 DNA reads TGTGCCAGCAGTTTAGGGGGGGTTAGGACGGATTCACCCCTCCACTTT.

The V gene is TRBV5-1, the J gene TRBJ1-3; D is uncertain. The CDR3 covers 15 residues. In germline, CDR1 is SGHRS, CDR2 YFSETQ. Trimming pared 3 bases from V and 4 bases from J, leaving 14 bases between. CDR3 sequence: CASSSGGPIGNTIYF. For the CDR3, the DNA is TGCGCCAGCAGCTCTGGAGGCCCGATCGGAAACACCATATATTTT. The full variable domain, in which reference TRBV5-1 and TRBJ1-3 provide the parts outside the CDR3, is KAGVTQTPRYLIKTRGQQVTLSCSPISGHRSVSWYQQTPGQGLQFLFEYFSETQRNKGNFPGRFSGRQFSNSRSEMNVSTLELGDSALYLCASSSGGPIGNTIYFGEGSWLTVV.

Only one count was recorded for this clone. The rearrangement uses TRBV5-5 and TRBJ1-1, with a tentative D call TRBD1 (6 bases). Per germline, CDR1 SGHKS and CDR2 YYEKEE (reference sequence). The CDR3 length is 18 residues. Trimming removed 3 bases from V and 5 bases from J, with 26 bases in between. The CDR3 DNA follows: TGTGCCAGCAGCTCCGAACCCCTACAGGGCCGTCCTCCGACTGAAGCTTTCTTT. It is translated as CASSSEPLQGRPPTEAFF.

The chain joins TRBV21-1 to TRBJ1-5. TRBV21-1 is a pseudogene segment. This CDR3 is built from 14 residues. CDR3 residues: CAVRAGFPHQPQHF. The CDR3 nucleotides are TGTGCCGTTCGGGCAGGTTTTCCCCATCAGCCCCAGCATTTT.

J is TRBJ2-7 and V is TRBV6-1; 9 positions match TRBD1. CDR3 length equals 15 residues. The trim removed 7 bases at V and 3 bases at J, leaving 10 bases unmatched. The V gene's germline CDR1 is MNHNS and CDR2 SASEGT. The CDR3 loop is CASTPLQGASYEQYV. The CDR3 DNA is TGTGCCAGCACCCCCTTACAGGGGGCTAGCTACGAGCAGTACGTC.

The chain carries TRBV7-9 and TRBJ2-2; D may be TRBD1 or TRBD2 (7 bases each). The CDR3 runs to 13 residues. Looked up from germline, CDR1 is SEHNR and CDR2 is FQNEAQ (reference sequence). The V gene lost 9 bases and the J gene lost 5 bases, with 13 bases spanning the gap. CDR3 residues: CASYRGGTGELFF. The CDR3 DNA reads as TGTGCCAGTTACAGGGGAGGGACCGGGGAGCTGTTTTTT. The whole variable domain, filled in from reference TRBV7-9 and TRBJ2-2, reads DTGVSQNPRHKITKRGQNVTFRCDPISEHNRLYWYRQTLGQGPEFLTYFQNEAQLEKSRLLSDRFSAERPKGSFSTLEIQRTEQGDSAMYLCASYRGGTGELFFGEGSRLTVL.

This clone has only one observation. J is TRBJ2-5 and V is TRBV5-1, with D possibly being TRBD1 (6 bases). V lost 4 bases, J lost 5 bases, and 15 bases lay in between. The CDR3 length is 14 residues. From germline, CDR1 is SGHRS and CDR2 YFSETQ. This chain's CDR3 is CASSPDSNGETQYF. DNA for the CDR3: TGCGCCAGCAGCCCGGACAGCAACGGGGAGACCCAGTACTTC. Complete variable domain (other parts from reference TRBV5-1 and TRBJ2-5): KAGVTQTPRYLIKTRGQQVTLSCSPISGHRSVSWYQQTPGQGLQFLFEYFSETQRNKGNFPGRFSGRQFSNSRSEMNVSTLELGDSALYLCASSPDSNGETQYFGPGTRLLVL.

The rearrangement uses TRBV27 and TRBJ2-7; D possibly corresponds to TRBD2 (6 bases). V was clipped by 5 bases and J by 7 bases, with 21 bases between them. The CDR3 extends over 15 amino acids. CDR1 and CDR2 from the germline V gene are MNHEY and SMNVEV (reference sequence). DNA of the CDR3: TGTGCCAGCAGTCTTTACTCTGGGAGAGGAGGGGAGCAGTACTTC. It is translated as CASSLYSGRGGEQYF.

J is TRBJ1-4 and V is TRBV9; D gene ambiguous. V lost 0 bases and J lost 8, with 14 bases in between. The CDR3 loop spans 15 amino acids. Germline V gene data show CDR1 as SGDLS and CDR2 as YYNGEE. The CDR3 bases are TGTGCCAGCAGCGTAGGTCCGGACCCCGACGAAAAACTGTTTTTT. This gives the protein CASSVGPDPDEKLFF.

The genes are TRBV7-3 and TRBJ2-5, with 10 nucleotides matching TRBD2. Losses at the gene ends were 2 bases for V and 5 bases for J; bases not matched to a gene: 5. CDR3 length equals 15 residues. Looked up from germline, CDR1 is SGHTA and CDR2 is FQGTGA. CDR3 in amino acids: CASSLQAGGPETQYF. CDR3 sequence (DNA): TGTGCCAGCAGCTTACAAGCGGGAGGGCCTGAGACCCAGTACTTC.

The gene calls are TRBV5-1 and TRBJ1-1; 8 bases map to TRBD1. After removal of 3 bases from V and 4 bases from J, the junction contained 5 bases not matched to a gene. In germline, CDR1 is SGHRS, CDR2 YFSETQ. This CDR3 is built from 14 residues. DNA for the CDR3: TGCGCCAGCAGCTCCAGGGGGCGTGGCACTGAAGCTTTCTTT. This sequence encodes CASSSRGRGTEAFF.

The chain employs TRBV30 and TRBJ2-7, with TRBD2 as a possible D gene (6 bases). The CDR3 runs 15 residues. Germline CDR1 and CDR2: GTSNPN and SVGIG (reference sequence). Trimming removed 1 base from V and 1 base from J, with 14 bases in between. The CDR3 reads CAWSGEDGLSYEQYF. As DNA, the CDR3 is TGTGCCTGGAGTGGGGAGGACGGGTTATCCTACGAGCAGTACTTC.